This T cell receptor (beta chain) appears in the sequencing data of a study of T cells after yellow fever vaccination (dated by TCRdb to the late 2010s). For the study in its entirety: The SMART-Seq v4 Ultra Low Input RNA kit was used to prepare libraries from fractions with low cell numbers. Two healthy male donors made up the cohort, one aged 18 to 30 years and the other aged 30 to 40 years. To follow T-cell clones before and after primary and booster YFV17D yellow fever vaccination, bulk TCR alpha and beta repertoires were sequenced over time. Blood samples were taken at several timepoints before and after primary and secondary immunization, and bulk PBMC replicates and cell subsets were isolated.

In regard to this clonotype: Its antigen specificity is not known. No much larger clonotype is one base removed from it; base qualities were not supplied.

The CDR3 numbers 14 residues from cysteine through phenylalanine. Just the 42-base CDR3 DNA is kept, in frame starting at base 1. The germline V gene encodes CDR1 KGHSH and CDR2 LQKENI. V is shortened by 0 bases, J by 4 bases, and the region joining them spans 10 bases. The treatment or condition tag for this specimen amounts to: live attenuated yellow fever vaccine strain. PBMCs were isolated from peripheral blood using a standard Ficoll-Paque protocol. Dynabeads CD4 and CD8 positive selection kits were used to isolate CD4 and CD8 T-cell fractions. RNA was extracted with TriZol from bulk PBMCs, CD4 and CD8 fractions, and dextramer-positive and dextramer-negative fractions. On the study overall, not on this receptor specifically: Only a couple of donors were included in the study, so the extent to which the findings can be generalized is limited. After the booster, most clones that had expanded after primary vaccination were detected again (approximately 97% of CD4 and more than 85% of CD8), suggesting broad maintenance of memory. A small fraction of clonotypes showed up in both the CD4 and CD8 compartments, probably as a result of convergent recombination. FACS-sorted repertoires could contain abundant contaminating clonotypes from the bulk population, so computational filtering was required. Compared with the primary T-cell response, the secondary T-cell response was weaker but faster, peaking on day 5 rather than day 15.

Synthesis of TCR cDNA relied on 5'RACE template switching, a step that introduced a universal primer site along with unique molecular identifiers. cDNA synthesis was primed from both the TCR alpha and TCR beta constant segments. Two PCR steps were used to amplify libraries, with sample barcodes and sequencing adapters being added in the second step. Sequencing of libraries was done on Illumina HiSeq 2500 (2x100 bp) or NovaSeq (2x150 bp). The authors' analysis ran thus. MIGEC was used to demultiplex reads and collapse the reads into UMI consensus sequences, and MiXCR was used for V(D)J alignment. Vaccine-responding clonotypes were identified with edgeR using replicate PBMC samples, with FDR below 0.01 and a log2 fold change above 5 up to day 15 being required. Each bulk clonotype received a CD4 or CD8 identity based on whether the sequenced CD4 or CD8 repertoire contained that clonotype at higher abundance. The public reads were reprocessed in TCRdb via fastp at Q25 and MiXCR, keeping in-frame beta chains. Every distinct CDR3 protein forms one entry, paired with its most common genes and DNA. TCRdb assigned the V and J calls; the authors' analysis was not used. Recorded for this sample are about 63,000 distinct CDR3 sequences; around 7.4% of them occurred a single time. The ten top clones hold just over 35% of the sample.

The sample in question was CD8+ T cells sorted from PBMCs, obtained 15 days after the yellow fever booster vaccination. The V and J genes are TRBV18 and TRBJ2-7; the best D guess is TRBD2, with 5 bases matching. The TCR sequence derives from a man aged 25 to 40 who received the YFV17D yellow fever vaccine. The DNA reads TGTGCCAGCTCACCACCGGGAGAGGATTACGAGCAGTACTTC. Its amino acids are CASSPPGEDYEQYF. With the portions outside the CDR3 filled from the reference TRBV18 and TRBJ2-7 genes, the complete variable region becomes NAGVMQNPRHLVRRRGQEARLRCSPMKGHSHVYWYRQLPEEGLKFMVYLQKENIIDESGMPKERFSAEFPKEGPSILRIQQVVRGDSAAYFCASSPPGEDYEQYFGPGTRLTVT.